Following are 4 T cell receptor beta chains from one sample sequenced in a study of blood T cell repertoires in COVID-19. The table came from immunoSEQ multiplex PCR; TCRdb's copy has only in-frame clones and leaves some out. The sample lists more than 85,000 clones; approximately 93% were seen once. The sequencing sample was made of peripheral blood. Receptors originate from a man between 60 and 75 years old with acute or convalescent COVID-19.

V is TRBV6-5 and J is TRBJ2-5; 8 bases are a match to TRBD1. V gave up 6 bases and J gave up 7 bases; unmatched junction bases: 13. CDR3 length: 15 amino acids. Germline V CDR1 and CDR2: MNHEY, SVGAGI. The CDR3 here is CASSSTGAGIGTQYF. The CDR3 coding sequence is TGTGCCAGCAGCTCGACAGGGGCTGGGATCGGGACCCAGTACTTC.

Written as DNA, the CDR3 is TGTGCCAGCAGCCTAGGGACAGGGGGCACTGAAGCTTTCTTT. The encoded protein is CASSLGTGGTEAFF. The chain uses TRBV6-5 and TRBJ1-1, with 11 nucleotides matching TRBD1. Per the germline V gene, CDR1 is MNHEY and CDR2 is SVGAGI. J gave up 4 bases and V 6 bases, and 4 bases lay outside the gene matches. The CDR3 is 14 residues long.

The chain recombines TRBV19 with TRBJ1-3, with a possible D match to TRBD1 (5 bases). Trimming cost V 10 bases and J 0 bases, with 13 bases left between them. This CDR3 is 14 amino acids long. Germline V gives CDR1 LNHDA, CDR2 SQIVND (reference sequence). The CDR3 nucleotides read TGTGCCACCTCAGACGGGGGCTCTGGAAACACCATATATTTT. Translated, it gives CATSDGGSGNTIYF.

V and J are TRBV28 and TRBJ1-5; possible D gene TRBD1, 6 bases. Looked up from germline, CDR1 is MDHEN and CDR2 is SYDVKM. With 6 bases removed from V and 0 bases from J, the gap between germline ends came to 18 bases. The CDR3 runs to 17 residues. The CDR3 region is CASSDRLSLYSNQPQHF. The CDR3, as DNA: TGTGCCAGCAGCGACAGGCTGTCTCTATATAGCAATCAGCCCCAGCATTTT.